This record looks at one T cell receptor beta chain sequence and its context. Other DNA sequences within the sample encode an identical CDR3. The record originates from a study of Ad26.COV2.S vaccination and SARS-CoV-2 variants. The protocol was immunoSEQ multiplex PCR, while the TCRdb copy is restricted to in-frame clones and leaves out a portion. The sample lists 150,000 to 200,000 clones, about 83% occurring once. The germline gives CDR1 SQVTM, CDR2 ANQGSEA. Trimming at V came to 6 bases and at J to 1 base, leaving 4 bases not matched to a gene. This CDR3 region has 14 residues. Material: peripheral blood, obtained after recovery from COVID-19. The gene calls are TRBV29-1 and TRBJ2-2, with 8 bases fitting TRBD1. The receptor was isolated from a human donor who had recovered from COVID-19. The CDR3 sequence: CSVDRGLNTGELFF. DNA of the CDR3: TGCAGCGTAGACAGGGGCCTGAACACCGGGGAGCTGTTTTTT.